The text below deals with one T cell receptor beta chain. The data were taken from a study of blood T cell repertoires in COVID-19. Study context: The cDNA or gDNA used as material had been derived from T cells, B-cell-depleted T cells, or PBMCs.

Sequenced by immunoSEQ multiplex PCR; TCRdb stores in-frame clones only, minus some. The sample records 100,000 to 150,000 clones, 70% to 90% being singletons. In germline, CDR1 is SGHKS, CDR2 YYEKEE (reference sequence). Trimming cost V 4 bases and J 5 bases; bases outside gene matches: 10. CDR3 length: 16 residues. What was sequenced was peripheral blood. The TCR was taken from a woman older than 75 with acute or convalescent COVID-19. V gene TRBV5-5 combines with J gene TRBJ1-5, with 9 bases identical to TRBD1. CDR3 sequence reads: CASSPGVYRGHQPQHF. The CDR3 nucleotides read TGTGCCAGCAGCCCGGGGGTGTACAGGGGGCATCAGCCCCAGCATTTT. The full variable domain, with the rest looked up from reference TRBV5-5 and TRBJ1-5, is DAGVTQSPTHLIKTRGQQVTLRCSPISGHKSVSWYQQVLGQGPQFIFQYYEKEERGRGNFPDRFSARQFPNYSSELNVNALLLGDSALYLCASSPGVYRGHQPQHFGDGTRLSIL.